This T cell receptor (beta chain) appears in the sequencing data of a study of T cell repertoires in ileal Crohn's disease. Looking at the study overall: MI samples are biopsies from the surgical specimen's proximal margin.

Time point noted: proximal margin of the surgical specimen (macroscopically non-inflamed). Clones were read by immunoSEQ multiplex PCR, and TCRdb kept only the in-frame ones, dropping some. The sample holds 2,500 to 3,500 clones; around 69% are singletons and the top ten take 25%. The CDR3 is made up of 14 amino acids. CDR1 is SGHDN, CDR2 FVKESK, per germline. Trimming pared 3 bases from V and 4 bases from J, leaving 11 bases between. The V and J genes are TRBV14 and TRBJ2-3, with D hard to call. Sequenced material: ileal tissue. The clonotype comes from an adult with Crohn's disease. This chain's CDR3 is CASSHNGGADTQYF. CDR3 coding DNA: TGTGCCAGCAGCCATAACGGTGGGGCAGATACGCAGTATTTT. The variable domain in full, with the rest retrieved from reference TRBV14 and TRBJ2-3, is EAGVTQFPSHSVIEKGQTVTLRCDPISGHDNLYWYRRVMGKEIKFLLHFVKESKQDESGMPNNRFLAERTGGTYSTLKVQPAELEDSGVYFCASSHNGGADTQYFGPGTRLTVL.